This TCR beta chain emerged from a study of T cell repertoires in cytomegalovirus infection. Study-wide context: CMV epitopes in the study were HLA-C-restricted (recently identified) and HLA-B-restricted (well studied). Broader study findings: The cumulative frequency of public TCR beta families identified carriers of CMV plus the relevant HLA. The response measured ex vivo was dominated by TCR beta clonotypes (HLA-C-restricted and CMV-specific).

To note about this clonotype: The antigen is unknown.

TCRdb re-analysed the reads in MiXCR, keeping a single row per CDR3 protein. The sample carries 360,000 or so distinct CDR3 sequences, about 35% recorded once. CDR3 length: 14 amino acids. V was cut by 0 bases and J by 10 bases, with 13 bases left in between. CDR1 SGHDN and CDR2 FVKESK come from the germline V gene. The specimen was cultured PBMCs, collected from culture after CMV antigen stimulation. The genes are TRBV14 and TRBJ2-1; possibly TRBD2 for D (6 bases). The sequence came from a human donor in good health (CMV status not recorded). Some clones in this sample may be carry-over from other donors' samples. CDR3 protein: CASSQEARLAEQFF. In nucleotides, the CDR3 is TGTGCCAGCAGCCAAGAGGCCCGGCTAGCGGAGCAGTTCTTC.